These T cell receptor beta chains were read from a single sample in a study of OX40 agonist ivuxolimab in advanced cancers. The table came from immunoSEQ multiplex PCR; TCRdb's copy has only in-frame clones and leaves some out. The data show fewer than 120,000 clones, approximately 89% seen once. Here the sequenced sample was CD4+ or CD8+ T cells sorted from blood, taken in a trial of the OX40 agonist ivuxolimab. The receptor source for this set is an adult with an advanced solid tumor such as melanoma, head and neck, liver or kidney cancer. Each CDR3 is given with its conserved first and last residue. Fields, in order: D gene, J gene, clone size, V gene, CDR3 protein, CDR3 DNA. A D gene is named only where the DNA matches it firmly. A clone size is listed for some rows: how often the clone was seen (once, few, many), or a class if it is expanded.

d_gene: TRBD2; j_gene: TRBJ2-1; abundance: -; v_gene: TRBV28; CDR3aa: CASSKPTSGRNEQFF; CDR3nt: TGTGCCAGCAGTAAACCGACTAGCGGGAGAAATGAGCAGTTCTTC
d_gene: -; j_gene: TRBJ1-1; abundance: -; v_gene: TRBV19; CDR3aa: CASSISGRGGVEAFF; CDR3nt: TGTGCCAGTAGTATTTCAGGGCGCGGTGGCGTTGAAGCTTTCTTT
d_gene: -; j_gene: TRBJ2-7; abundance: -; v_gene: TRBV7-3; CDR3aa: CASSLQGNYEQYF; CDR3nt: TGTGCCAGCAGCTTACAAGGGAACTACGAGCAGTACTTC
d_gene: TRBD2; j_gene: TRBJ2-1; abundance: -; v_gene: TRBV7-3; CDR3aa: CASSLGGSPGNEQFF; CDR3nt: TGTGCCAGCAGCCTTGGCGGGAGCCCTGGCAATGAGCAGTTCTTC
d_gene: -; j_gene: TRBJ1-1; abundance: -; v_gene: TRBV28; CDR3aa: CASSFIGLNTEAFF; CDR3nt: TGTGCCAGCAGTTTTATAGGGTTGAACACTGAAGCTTTCTTT
d_gene: TRBD1; j_gene: TRBJ1-1; abundance: -; v_gene: TRBV28; CDR3aa: CASSEDRIPLGTEAFF; CDR3nt: TGTGCCAGCTCAGAGGACAGGATACCTTTGGGCACTGAAGCTTTCTTT
d_gene: -; j_gene: TRBJ2-2; abundance: once; v_gene: TRBV9; CDR3aa: CASSVGGMNTGELFF; CDR3nt: TGTGCCAGCAGCGTAGGGGGGATGAACACCGGGGAGCTGTTTTTT
d_gene: -; j_gene: TRBJ1-1; abundance: -; v_gene: TRBV4-3; CDR3aa: CASSQVVFNEAFF; CDR3nt: TGCGCCAGCAGCCAAGTTGTCTTCAATGAAGCTTTCTTT
d_gene: -; j_gene: TRBJ2-2; abundance: -; v_gene: TRBV7-2; CDR3aa: CASSTPKSLRNTGELFF; CDR3nt: TGTGCCAGCAGTACGCCTAAAAGCCTCCGGAACACCGGGGAGCTGTTTTTT
d_gene: -; j_gene: TRBJ2-7; abundance: -; v_gene: TRBV27; CDR3aa: CASSSVRDGSYEQYF; CDR3nt: TGTGCCAGCAGTTCAGTCCGGGACGGATCCTACGAGCAGTACTTC
d_gene: -; j_gene: TRBJ2-1; abundance: -; v_gene: TRBV4-2; CDR3aa: CASSQALGVHEQFF; CDR3nt: TGTGCCAGCAGCCAAGCGCTTGGGGTCCATGAGCAGTTCTTC
d_gene: -; j_gene: TRBJ2-7; abundance: -; v_gene: TRBV27; CDR3aa: CASSFTVSYEQYF; CDR3nt: TGTGCCAGCAGTTTTACCGTCTCCTACGAGCAGTACTTC
d_gene: TRBD1; j_gene: TRBJ2-5; abundance: -; v_gene: TRBV5-1; CDR3aa: CASSLAQGATKETQYF; CDR3nt: TGCGCCAGCAGCTTGGCACAGGGGGCGACGAAAGAGACCCAGTACTTC
d_gene: -; j_gene: TRBJ1-1; abundance: few; v_gene: TRBV19; CDR3aa: CASSIFSGEQSEAFF; CDR3nt: TGTGCCAGTAGTATATTTTCCGGGGAACAAAGTGAAGCTTTCTTT
d_gene: -; j_gene: TRBJ2-3; abundance: -; v_gene: TRBV28; CDR3aa: CASSLSSTDTQYF; CDR3nt: TGTGCCAGCAGTTTGAGCAGCACAGATACGCAGTATTTT
d_gene: TRBD1; j_gene: TRBJ2-5; abundance: -; v_gene: TRBV6-6; CDR3aa: CASSYPGTGEETQYF; CDR3nt: TGTGCCAGCAGTTACCCGGGGACAGGGGAAGAGACCCAGTACTTC
d_gene: -; j_gene: TRBJ2-5; abundance: -; v_gene: TRBV28; CDR3aa: CASSLEWEETQYF; CDR3nt: TGTGCCAGCAGTTTAGAGTGGGAAGAGACCCAGTACTTC
d_gene: TRBD1; j_gene: TRBJ1-6; abundance: few; v_gene: TRBV7-9; CDR3aa: CASTTGTGDNSPLHF; CDR3nt: TGTGCCAGCACTACCGGGACAGGGGATAATTCACCCCTCCACTTT
d_gene: -; j_gene: TRBJ2-3; abundance: -; v_gene: TRBV6-4; CDR3aa: CASSDSPGADTQYF; CDR3nt: TGTGCCAGCAGTGACTCGCCGGGGGCAGATACGCAGTATTTT
d_gene: -; j_gene: TRBJ2-7; abundance: -; v_gene: TRBV27; CDR3aa: CASSLSGQGTHEQYF; CDR3nt: TGTGCCAGCAGTTTATCGGGTCAGGGTACCCACGAGCAGTACTTC
d_gene: -; j_gene: TRBJ2-7; abundance: -; v_gene: TRBV6-6; CDR3aa: CASSPAGTVSYEQYF; CDR3nt: TGTGCCAGCAGTCCAGCCGGGACGGTCTCCTACGAGCAGTACTTC
d_gene: -; j_gene: TRBJ1-2; abundance: -; v_gene: TRBV6-5; CDR3aa: CASTGGSLYGYTF; CDR3nt: TGTGCCAGTACGGGCGGCAGCCTCTATGGCTACACCTTC
d_gene: -; j_gene: TRBJ2-5; abundance: -; v_gene: TRBV7-2; CDR3aa: CASSRGPLETQYF; CDR3nt: TGTGCCAGCAGCCGAGGGCCCCTGGAGACCCAGTACTTC
d_gene: TRBD1; j_gene: TRBJ2-1; abundance: -; v_gene: TRBV30; CDR3aa: CAGRTGGDWDEQFF; CDR3nt: TGTGCCGGAAGGACAGGGGGCGATTGGGATGAGCAGTTCTTC
d_gene: TRBD1; j_gene: TRBJ2-1; abundance: once; v_gene: TRBV9; CDR3aa: CASSATGTGLFHRTYNEQFF; CDR3nt: TGTGCCAGCAGCGCCACCGGGACAGGGTTATTCCATCGAACCTACAATGAGCAGTTCTTC
d_gene: TRBD2; j_gene: TRBJ2-5; abundance: -; v_gene: TRBV7-9; CDR3aa: CASIHRRGYQETQYF; CDR3nt: TGTGCCAGCATCCACAGGCGGGGGTACCAAGAGACCCAGTACTTC
d_gene: TRBD2; j_gene: TRBJ2-1; abundance: -; v_gene: TRBV9; CDR3aa: CASSVPLAGVDEQFF; CDR3nt: TGTGCCAGCAGCGTCCCACTAGCGGGAGTAGATGAGCAGTTCTTC
d_gene: -; j_gene: TRBJ1-2; abundance: -; v_gene: TRBV7-2; CDR3aa: CASSIRVFGYGYTF; CDR3nt: TGTGCCAGCAGCATCAGGGTTTTTGGCTATGGCTACACCTTC
d_gene: -; j_gene: TRBJ2-2; abundance: -; v_gene: TRBV6-5; CDR3aa: CASSTRQATGELFF; CDR3nt: TGTGCCAGCAGTACGCGACAGGCCACCGGGGAGCTGTTTTTT
d_gene: -; j_gene: TRBJ2-1; abundance: -; v_gene: TRBV30; CDR3aa: CAWMFRRDNEQFF; CDR3nt: TGTGCCTGGATGTTTAGGCGAGACAATGAGCAGTTCTTC
d_gene: -; j_gene: TRBJ1-2; abundance: -; v_gene: TRBV6-5; CDR3aa: CASSYSMWRADGYTF; CDR3nt: TGTGCCAGCAGTTACTCGATGTGGAGGGCTGATGGCTACACCTTC
d_gene: TRBD2; j_gene: TRBJ2-2; abundance: -; v_gene: TRBV7-7; CDR3aa: CASSPAGLAGGPGTGELFF; CDR3nt: TGTGCTAGCAGCCCCGCCGGACTAGCGGGGGGGCCGGGCACCGGGGAGCTGTTTTTT
d_gene: TRBD1; j_gene: TRBJ1-1; abundance: -; v_gene: TRBV12-5; CDR3aa: CASGPGQGVRAFF; CDR3nt: TGTGCTAGTGGTCCAGGACAGGGGGTGAGAGCTTTCTTT
d_gene: -; j_gene: TRBJ2-6; abundance: -; v_gene: TRBV7-3; CDR3aa: CASSPVGGASGANVLTF; CDR3nt: TGTGCCAGCAGCCCCGTAGGGGGGGCCTCTGGGGCCAACGTCCTGACTTTC
d_gene: -; j_gene: TRBJ1-2; abundance: -; v_gene: TRBV5-3; CDR3aa: CARSLTNTQQTNYGYTF; CDR3nt: TGTGCCAGAAGCTTGACAAATACACAACAAACTAACTATGGCTACACCTTC
d_gene: -; j_gene: TRBJ2-5; abundance: -; v_gene: TRBV5-1; CDR3aa: CASSLGQTRETQYF; CDR3nt: TGCGCCAGCAGCTTGGGACAGACCAGAGAGACCCAGTACTTC
d_gene: TRBD2; j_gene: TRBJ2-1; abundance: -; v_gene: TRBV30; CDR3aa: CARRGLAGGRNEQFF; CDR3nt: TGTGCCCGCCGGGGGCTAGCGGGAGGTCGCAATGAGCAGTTCTTC
d_gene: -; j_gene: TRBJ1-3; abundance: -; v_gene: TRBV5-6; CDR3aa: CASSVRVSGNTIYF; CDR3nt: TGTGCCAGCAGCGTCAGGGTCTCTGGAAACACCATATATTTT
d_gene: -; j_gene: TRBJ2-1; abundance: -; v_gene: TRBV28; CDR3aa: CASSSGRAILSYNEQFF; CDR3nt: TGTGCCAGCAGTTCAGGACGGGCGATCCTCTCCTACAATGAGCAGTTCTTC
d_gene: -; j_gene: TRBJ2-5; abundance: -; v_gene: TRBV18; CDR3aa: CASSPERMETQYF; CDR3nt: TGTGCCAGCTCACCGGAGCGGATGGAGACCCAGTACTTC
d_gene: TRBD1; j_gene: TRBJ1-4; abundance: -; v_gene: TRBV9; CDR3aa: CASSPDRGSRANEKLFF; CDR3nt: TGTGCCAGCAGCCCCGACAGGGGGAGTCGAGCCAATGAAAAACTGTTTTTT
d_gene: -; j_gene: TRBJ2-7; abundance: few; v_gene: TRBV18; CDR3aa: CASSPADLSYEQYF; CDR3nt: TGTGCCAGCTCACCAGCAGACCTCTCCTACGAGCAGTACTTC
d_gene: -; j_gene: TRBJ2-5; abundance: -; v_gene: TRBV5-4; CDR3aa: CASSPTGHPQETQYF; CDR3nt: TGTGCCAGCAGCCCGACGGGACATCCTCAAGAGACCCAGTACTTC
d_gene: -; j_gene: TRBJ1-4; abundance: -; v_gene: TRBV7-9; CDR3aa: CASSRGESNEKLFF; CDR3nt: TGTGCCAGCAGCCGGGGCGAGTCTAATGAAAAACTGTTTTTT
d_gene: TRBD1; j_gene: TRBJ1-1; abundance: -; v_gene: TRBV11-2; CDR3aa: CASSLGGGSTEAFF; CDR3nt: TGTGCCAGCAGCCTTGGAGGGGGCAGCACTGAAGCTTTCTTT
d_gene: -; j_gene: TRBJ2-7; abundance: -; v_gene: TRBV4-2; CDR3aa: CASSQEGGDYEQYF; CDR3nt: TGTGCCAGCAGCCAAGAAGGCGGAGATTACGAGCAGTACTTC
d_gene: -; j_gene: TRBJ2-7; abundance: -; v_gene: TRBV28; CDR3aa: CASSFPEKKPSYEQYF; CDR3nt: TGTGCCAGCAGCTTCCCAGAAAAAAAACCGAGCTACGAGCAGTACTTC
d_gene: -; j_gene: TRBJ1-4; abundance: -; v_gene: TRBV7-2; CDR3aa: CASSLADLDTGEKLFF; CDR3nt: TGTGCCAGCAGCTTAGCGGATTTGGATACGGGTGAAAAACTGTTTTTT
d_gene: -; j_gene: TRBJ2-7; abundance: -; v_gene: TRBV5-8; CDR3aa: CASSLVQHYEQYF; CDR3nt: TGTGCCAGCAGCTTGGTACAACACTACGAGCAGTACTTC
d_gene: -; j_gene: TRBJ1-1; abundance: -; v_gene: TRBV4-2; CDR3aa: CASSLRKGRTEAFF; CDR3nt: TGTGCCAGCAGCCTTCGGAAGGGGAGGACTGAAGCTTTCTTT
d_gene: TRBD1; j_gene: TRBJ2-4; abundance: -; v_gene: TRBV5-4; CDR3aa: CASSRGTGGSQNIQYF; CDR3nt: TGTGCCAGCAGCCGCGGGACAGGGGGTTCACAAAACATTCAGTACTTC
d_gene: TRBD1; j_gene: TRBJ2-7; abundance: -; v_gene: TRBV11-3; CDR3aa: CASSLSSSGQGFSEQYF; CDR3nt: TGTGCCAGCAGCTTAAGTTCGTCGGGACAGGGGTTTTCCGAGCAGTACTTC
d_gene: -; j_gene: TRBJ1-6; abundance: -; v_gene: TRBV30; CDR3aa: CAWRGGGNSPLHF; CDR3nt: TGTGCCTGGAGGGGGGGTGGGAATTCACCCCTCCACTTT
d_gene: -; j_gene: TRBJ1-1; abundance: few; v_gene: TRBV5-6; CDR3aa: CASSFLTEAFF; CDR3nt: TGTGCCAGCAGCTTCCTCACTGAAGCTTTCTTT
d_gene: -; j_gene: TRBJ2-5; abundance: once; v_gene: TRBV7-3; CDR3aa: CASSLGLPPETQYF; CDR3nt: TGTGCCAGCAGCTTGGGACTTCCCCCGGAGACCCAGTACTTC
d_gene: TRBD1; j_gene: TRBJ1-3; abundance: -; v_gene: TRBV10-3; CDR3aa: CAISAVDRRASGNTIYF; CDR3nt: TGTGCCATCAGTGCGGTGGACAGGAGGGCCTCTGGAAACACCATATATTTT
d_gene: TRBD2; j_gene: TRBJ2-5; abundance: -; v_gene: TRBV4-1; CDR3aa: CASSQRWERGGTQYF; CDR3nt: TGCGCCAGCAGCCAAAGATGGGAGCGGGGCGGGACCCAGTACTTC